This record looks at one T cell receptor beta chain sequence and its context. Sequenced by immunoSEQ multiplex PCR; TCRdb stores in-frame clones only, minus some. Of about 74,000 clones in the sample, approximately 87% were seen once. The sample comes from a study of OX40 agonist ivuxolimab in advanced cancers. V was pared by 3 bases and J by 6 bases, with 5 bases of the junction left unmatched. The CDR3 is made up of 14 amino acids. Germline V gene data show CDR1 as KGHSH and CDR2 as LQKENI. The chain combines TRBV18 with TRBJ2-3; 8 bases agree with TRBD2. The specimen was CD4+ or CD8+ T cells sorted from blood, collected in a trial of the OX40 agonist ivuxolimab. This receptor was obtained from an adult with an advanced solid tumor such as melanoma, head and neck, liver or kidney cancer. The CDR3 DNA reads as TGTGCCAGCTCACCGGCGGGGGGCCGGGATACGCAGTATTTT. It is translated as CASSPAGGRDTQYF. Using reference TRBV18 and TRBJ2-3 for the parts outside the CDR3, the full variable domain is NAGVMQNPRHLVRRRGQEARLRCSPMKGHSHVYWYRQLPEEGLKFMVYLQKENIIDESGMPKERFSAEFPKEGPSILRIQQVVRGDSAAYFCASSPAGGRDTQYFGPGTRLTVL.